In this sample, the clone carrying this T cell receptor beta chain turned up many times. The germline V gene encodes CDR1 SGHTA and CDR2 FQGNSA. The CDR3 consists of 13 residues. Trimming took off 3 bases at V and 3 bases at J, with 6 bases between the two ends. From the reads, TCRdb called clonotypes with MiXCR, one entry per CDR3 protein. Of approximately 200,000 distinct CDR3 sequences listed, under 30% are singletons. The data belong to a study of T cell repertoires in cytomegalovirus infection. This TCR derives from a human donor in good health (CMV status not recorded). Some clones in this sample may be carry-over from other donors' samples. The chain is built from TRBV7-2 and TRBJ1-5, with unresolved D. Sequencing was performed on PBMCs. The CDR3 nucleotides read TGTGCCAGCAGCTTTGGTACCAATCAGCCCCAGCATTTT. This translates into CASSFGTNQPQHF.